The sequence of this T cell receptor beta chain was determined in a study of blood T cells in healthy people across ages. Regarding this clonotype: The antigen is undetermined.

Study outcomes and limitations: While age rose, TCR beta diversity per million T cells dropped in a roughly linear way. It was not possible, with unsorted PBMCs, to conclusively compare naive and antigen-experienced cells.

The use of a sample-barcoded 5' primer and a J-beta primer mix characterized a second PCR of 7 to 11 cycles. MiXCR, applied by TCRdb to the 5' RACE reads, yields one record per CDR3 protein. This sample has almost 550,000 distinct CDR3 sequences; approximately 25% occur once, and the top ten carry around 10%. This same sample was also part of a study on T cells of mothers and their children.

The receptor comes from a boy younger than 18 in good health. Material: blood.

Here the CDR3 reads CATSRNRGQETQYF. CDR3 sequence (DNA): TGTGCCACCAGCAGAAACAGGGGCCAAGAGACCCAGTACTTC. The chain has TRBV15 and TRBJ2-5, with TRBD1 identical over 7 bases. CDR3 length: 14 amino acids. Per the germline V gene, CDR1 is LNHNV and CDR2 is YYDKDF (reference sequence). The trim removed 2 bases at V and 1 base at J, leaving 1 base unmatched.